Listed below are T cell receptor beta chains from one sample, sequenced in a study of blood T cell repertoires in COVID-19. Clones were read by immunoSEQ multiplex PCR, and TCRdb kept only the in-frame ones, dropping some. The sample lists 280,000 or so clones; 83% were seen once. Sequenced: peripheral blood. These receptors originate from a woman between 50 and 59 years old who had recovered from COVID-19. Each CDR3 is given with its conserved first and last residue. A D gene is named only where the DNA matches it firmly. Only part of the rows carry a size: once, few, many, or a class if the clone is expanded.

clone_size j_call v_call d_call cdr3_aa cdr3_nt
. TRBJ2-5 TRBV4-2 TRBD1 CASSQTPGQGAETQYF TGTGCCAGCAGCCAAACGCCCGGACAGGGGGCCGAGACCCAGTACTTC
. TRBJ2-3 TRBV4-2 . CASSQELGSTDTQYF TGTGCCAGCAGCCAAGAATTGGGCAGCACAGATACGCAGTATTTT
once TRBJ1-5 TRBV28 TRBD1 CASGRGSNQPQHF TGTGCCAGTGGCAGGGGGAGCAATCAGCCCCAGCATTTT
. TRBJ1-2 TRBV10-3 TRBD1 CAISESYVGTVLGYTF TGTGCCATCAGTGAGTCTTACGTTGGGACAGTCCTCGGCTACACCTTC
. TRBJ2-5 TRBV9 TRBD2 CASSVGGTSAQETQYF TGTGCCAGCAGCGTAGGAGGGACTAGCGCCCAAGAGACCCAGTACTTC
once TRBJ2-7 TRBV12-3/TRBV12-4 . CASSSLKYEQYF TGTGCCAGCAGTTCACTGAAATACGAGCAGTACTTC
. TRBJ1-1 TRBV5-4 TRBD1 CASSPPGDRSNTEAFF TGTGCCAGCAGCCCCCCCGGGGACAGGAGTAACACTGAAGCTTTCTTT
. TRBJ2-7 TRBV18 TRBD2 CASSPTSGYYEQYF TGTGCCAGCTCACCCACTAGCGGTTACTACGAGCAGTACTTC
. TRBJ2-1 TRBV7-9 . CASSREINYNEQFF TGTGCCAGCAGCAGAGAGATCAACTACAATGAGCAGTTCTTC
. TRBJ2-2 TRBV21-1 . CASSRMGGPPTGELFF TGTGCCAGCAGCAGAATGGGGGGGCCGCCCACCGGGGAGCTGTTTTTT
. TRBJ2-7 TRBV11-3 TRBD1 CASSLTGTASSYEQYF TGTGCCAGCAGTCTCACCGGGACAGCGAGCTCCTACGAGCAGTACTTC
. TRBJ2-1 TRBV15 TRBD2 CATSTPSSGGGLNEQFF TGTGCCACCAGCACCCCTTCTAGCGGGGGGGGCCTCAATGAGCAGTTCTTC
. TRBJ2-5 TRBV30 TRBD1 CAWSGTTGAGETQYF TGTGCCTGGAGTGGCACGACAGGGGCGGGAGAGACCCAGTACTTC
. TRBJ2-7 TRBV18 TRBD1 CASSWGQGSYEQYF TGTGCCAGCTCATGGGGACAGGGATCATACGAGCAGTACTTC
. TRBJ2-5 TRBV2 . CASSESQGRETQYF TGTGCCAGCAGTGAAAGCCAGGGAAGGGAGACCCAGTACTTC
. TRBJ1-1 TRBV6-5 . CASSYRRDSMTEAFF TGTGCCAGCAGTTACAGGCGCGACAGCATGACTGAAGCTTTCTTT
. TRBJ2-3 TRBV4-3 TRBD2 CASSPGTSGRGDTQYF TGCGCCAGCAGCCCCGGGACTAGCGGGAGGGGGGATACGCAGTATTTT
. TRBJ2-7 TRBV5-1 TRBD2 CASSREGHFYEQYF TGCGCCAGCAGCCGGGAGGGACACTTCTACGAGCAGTACTTC
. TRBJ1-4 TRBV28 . CASTRPGAGGEKLFF TGTGCCAGCACCCGGCCAGGGGCGGGTGGGGAAAAACTGTTTTTT
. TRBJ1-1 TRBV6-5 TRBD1 CASSRMDRSQEAFF TGTGCCAGCAGTCGGATGGACAGGTCTCAAGAAGCTTTCTTT
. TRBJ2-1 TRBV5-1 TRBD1 CASSSRQGYNEQFF TGCGCCAGCAGCTCAAGACAGGGTTACAATGAGCAGTTCTTC
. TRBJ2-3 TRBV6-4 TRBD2 CASSDEAGGSTDTQYF TGTGCCAGCAGTGACGAGGCGGGGGGTAGCACAGATACGCAGTATTTT
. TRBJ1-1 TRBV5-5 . CASSLGPRGGNTEAFF TGTGCCAGCAGCTTGGGCCCCCGGGGAGGGAACACTGAAGCTTTCTTT
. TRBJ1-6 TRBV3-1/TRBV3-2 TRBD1 CASSQDRSGAGGPSDSPLHF TGTGCCAGCAGCCAAGATCGATCGGGGGCAGGGGGGCCTTCGGATTCACCCCTCCACTTT
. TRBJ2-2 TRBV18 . CASSPRGAGRTGELFF TGTGCCAGCTCACCCCGGGGAGCGGGCCGGACCGGGGAGCTGTTTTTT
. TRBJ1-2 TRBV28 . CASRSGKLYGYTF TGTGCCAGCAGATCCGGGAAACTCTATGGCTACACCTTC
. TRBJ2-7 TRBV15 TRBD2 CATSSGRGSYEQYF TGTGCCACCAGCAGCGGGAGGGGATCTTACGAGCAGTACTTC
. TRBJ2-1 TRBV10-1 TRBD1 CASSGGTGSYNEQFF TGCGCCAGCAGTGGGGGGACAGGGAGCTACAATGAGCAGTTCTTC
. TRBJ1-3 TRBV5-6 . CASSLRTTGNTIYF TGTGCCAGCAGCTTAAGGACAACTGGAAACACCATATATTTT
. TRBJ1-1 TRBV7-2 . CASSLARGMNTEAFF TGTGCCAGCAGCTTAGCGCGGGGTATGAACACTGAAGCTTTCTTT
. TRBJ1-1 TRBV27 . CASSLNTGGTEAFF TGTGCCAGCAGTTTAAATACGGGGGGCACTGAAGCTTTCTTT
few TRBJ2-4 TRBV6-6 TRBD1 CASSRDRGFLLAKNIQYF TGTGCCAGCAGTCGAGACAGGGGATTCCTTTTAGCCAAAAACATTCAGTACTTC
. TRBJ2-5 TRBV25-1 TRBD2 CASRREGRETQYF TGTGCCAGCAGACGGGAGGGCCGGGAGACCCAGTACTTC
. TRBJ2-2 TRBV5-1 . CASSFGPQGITGELFF TGCGCCAGCAGCTTTGGGCCGCAGGGCATCACCGGGGAGCTGTTTTTT
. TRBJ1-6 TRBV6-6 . CASSQQGMGNSPLHF TGTGCCAGCAGTCAACAGGGCATGGGAAATTCACCCCTCCACTTT
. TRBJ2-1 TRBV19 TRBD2 CASSILPQLAGRIYNEQFF TGTGCCAGTAGTATACTTCCCCAACTAGCGGGGCGAATATACAATGAGCAGTTCTTC
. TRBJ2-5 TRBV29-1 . CSVDQGTETQYF TGCAGCGTTGACCAGGGGACGGAGACCCAGTACTTC
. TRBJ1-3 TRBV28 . CASSNAASGNTIYF TGTGCCAGCAGTAATGCGGCCTCTGGAAACACCATATATTTT
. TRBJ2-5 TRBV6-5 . CASRDSRGSAQYF TGTGCCAGCAGAGACAGCAGGGGATCGGCCCAGTACTTC
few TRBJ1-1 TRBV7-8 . CASSLVEPGTRGEAFF TGTGCCAGCAGCTTAGTAGAACCTGGGACTCGGGGAGAAGCTTTCTTT
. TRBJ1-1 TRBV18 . CASSPNGGGNTEAFF TGTGCCAGCTCACCAAACGGGGGGGGGAACACTGAAGCTTTCTTT